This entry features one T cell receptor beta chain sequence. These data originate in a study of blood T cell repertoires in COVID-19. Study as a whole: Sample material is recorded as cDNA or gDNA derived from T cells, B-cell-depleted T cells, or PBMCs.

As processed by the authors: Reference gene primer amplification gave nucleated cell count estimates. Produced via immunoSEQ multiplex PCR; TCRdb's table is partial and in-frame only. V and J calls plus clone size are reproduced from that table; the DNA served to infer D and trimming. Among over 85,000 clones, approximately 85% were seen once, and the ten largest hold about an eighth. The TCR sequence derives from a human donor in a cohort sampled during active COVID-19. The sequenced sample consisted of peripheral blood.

The CDR3 reads CASSVGGGPVSEQFF. As DNA, the CDR3 is TGTGCCAGCAGCGTAGGCGGGGGCCCGGTTTCTGAGCAGTTCTTC. The chain is built from TRBV9 and TRBJ2-1, with TRBD2 as a possible D gene (7 bases). The ends were cut back, 0 bases at V and 9 bases at J, with 16 bases in the middle. This CDR3 is built from 15 residues. Germline lookup yields CDR1 SGDLS and CDR2 YYNGEE.